A single sample gave rise to the 5 T cell receptor beta chains below, sequenced in a study of cytomegalovirus exposure and HLA in healthy donors. The PCR ran on 60 Vbeta and 13 Jbeta primers. Sequencing used immunoSEQ multiplex PCR; TCRdb keeps in-frame clones, though not all of them. Altogether 60,000 to 70,000 clones are present, roughly 77% being singletons, with the ten largest covering roughly 4.7%. Sequenced input: PBMCs. The origin of the receptors is a woman in her thirties in good health and CMV-seronegative.

The chain couples TRBV7-8 to TRBJ2-3, with a possible D match to TRBD2 (6 bases). V was clipped by 7 bases and J by 0 bases, with 17 bases between them. The CDR3 loop spans 16 amino acids. CDR1 is SGHVS, CDR2 FQNEAQ, per germline. The CDR3 DNA follows: TGTGCCAGCATCAGTACAGGCGGGGTGAGCACAGATACGCAGTATTTT. Translating it yields CASISTGGVSTDTQYF.

The chain joins TRBV6-5 to TRBJ2-5; D remains unclear. V was cut by 6 bases and J by 3 bases, with 11 bases left in between. The V gene's germline CDR1 is MNHEY and CDR2 SVGAGI. The CDR3 runs 13 residues. The CDR3 coding sequence is TGTGCCAGCAGCAGAGGTTGGGAAGAGACCCAGTACTTC. Its translation: CASSRGWEETQYF.

J is TRBJ2-3 and V is TRBV10-3; 10 bases align to TRBD1. Germline values: CDR1 ENHRY, CDR2 SYGVKD. CDR3 size: 16 residues. V lost 5 bases to trimming and J lost 2 bases; unmatched junction nucleotides: 7. CDR3 region: CAISPAGTGATDTQYF. The CDR3 DNA reads TGTGCCATCAGTCCCGCCGGGACAGGGGCCACAGATACGCAGTATTTT.

The V and J genes are TRBV15 and TRBJ2-1; 7 bases are a match to TRBD1. Trimming at V came to 5 bases and at J to 8 bases, leaving 6 bases not matched to a gene. Germline CDR1 is LNHNV and CDR2 is YYDKDF (reference sequence). The length of the CDR3 is 13 residues. CDR3 region: CATSRGGSDEQFF. Here the CDR3 DNA reads TGTGCCACCAGCCGAGGGGGCTCGGATGAGCAGTTCTTC.

This clone appeared a few times. This chain links TRBV7-2 with TRBJ2-7; D ambiguous. V dropped 5 bases and J dropped 5 bases, with 13 bases sitting between them. The CDR3 consists of 13 residues. Germline lookup yields CDR1 SGHTA and CDR2 FQGNSA. CDR3 protein: CASSREVTNEQYF. DNA of the CDR3: TGTGCCAGCAGCCGCGAGGTGACGAACGAGCAGTACTTC.